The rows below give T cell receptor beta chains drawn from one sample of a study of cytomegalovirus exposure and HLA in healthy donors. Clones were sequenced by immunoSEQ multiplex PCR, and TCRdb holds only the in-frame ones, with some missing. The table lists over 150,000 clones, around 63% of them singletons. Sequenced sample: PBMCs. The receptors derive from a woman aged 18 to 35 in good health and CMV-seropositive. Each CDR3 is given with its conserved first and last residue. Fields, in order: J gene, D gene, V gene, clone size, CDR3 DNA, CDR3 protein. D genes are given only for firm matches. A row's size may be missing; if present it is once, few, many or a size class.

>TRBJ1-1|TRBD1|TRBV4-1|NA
TGCGCCAGCAGCCACCCGGGACAGGGGGGGAGCACTGAAGCTTTCTTT
CASSHPGQGGSTEAFF
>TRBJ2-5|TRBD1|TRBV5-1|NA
TGCGCCAGCAGCTCGGCGACAGGGTTGGAGACCCAGTACTTC
CASSSATGLETQYF
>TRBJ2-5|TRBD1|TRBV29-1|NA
TGCAGCGTTAAAGACCCCGGGACAGGGCCAGAGACCCAGTACTTC
CSVKDPGTGPETQYF
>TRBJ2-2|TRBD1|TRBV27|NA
TGTGCCAGCAGCTTTCGGACAGGGGGTGGCACCGGGGAGCTGTTTTTT
CASSFRTGGGTGELFF
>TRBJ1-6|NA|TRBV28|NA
TGTGCCAGCACTCTATTCAGGGGTCCCCTCCACTTT
CASTLFRGPLHF
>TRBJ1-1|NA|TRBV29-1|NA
TGCAGCACAAAGGGAGGTGAAGCTTTCTTT
CSTKGGEAFF
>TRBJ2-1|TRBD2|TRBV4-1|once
TGCGCCAGCAGTGCCGGGACTAGCGGTTACAATGAGCAGTTCTTC
CASSAGTSGYNEQFF
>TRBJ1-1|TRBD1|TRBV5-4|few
TGTGCCAGCAGCTTGGCAGGAGGACAGGGGCGGACTGAAGCTTTCTTT
CASSLAGGQGRTEAFF
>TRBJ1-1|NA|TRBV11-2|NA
TGTGCCAGCAGCTTAGTCGGGGACACTGAAGCTTTCTTT
CASSLVGDTEAFF
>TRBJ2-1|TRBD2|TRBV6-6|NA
TGTGCCAGCAGGATAGCGGGAGGGACCGATGAGCAGTTCTTC
CASRIAGGTDEQFF
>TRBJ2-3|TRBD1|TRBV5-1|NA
TGCGCCACCCCGGGACAGTTGCTCACAGATACGCAGTATTTT
CATPGQLLTDTQYF